This TCR beta chain came from a study of cytomegalovirus exposure and HLA in healthy donors. PCR employed 60 Vbeta and 13 Jbeta primers. The repertoire was sequenced with immunoSEQ multiplex PCR; TCRdb's copy has only in-frame clones and lacks some. Of around 120,000 clones in the sample, about 86% are singletons; the top ten hold 3.9%. The germline gives CDR1 SEHNR, CDR2 FQNEAQ (reference sequence). The CDR3 is 16 amino acids. Trimming stripped 2 bases from V and 4 bases from J, with 14 bases between. Sequenced: PBMCs. The TCR sequence derives from a woman aged 30 to 39 in good health and CMV-seronegative. The chain has TRBV7-9 and TRBJ1-4, with TRBD1 as a possible D gene (6 bases). DNA for the CDR3: TGTGCCAGCAGCTTAAGCGGGACACTCTTTAATGAAAAACTGTTTTTT. It yields the protein CASSLSGTLFNEKLFF.